This TCR beta chain is drawn from a study of cytomegalovirus exposure and HLA in healthy donors. General observations from the study: 150 or so TCR beta chains were listed as cytomegalovirus-associated. Researchers reported in a later analysis that common viral pathogens appeared linked to several top clusters. Earlier analysis yielded a pattern in which most TCR beta V segments were productive about 87% or about 30% of the time. From TCR beta sequences, most subjects' HLA-A and HLA-B alleles were reportedly predicted accurately.

Both 60 Vbeta primers and 13 Jbeta primers went into the PCR. The table came from immunoSEQ multiplex PCR; TCRdb's copy has only in-frame clones and leaves some out. The repertoire includes around 130,000 clones, about 69% of them detected once, and 2.5% to 3.5% sits in the top ten. About this clone itself: Its matching antigen is unknown.

Sequenced input: PBMCs. The TCR was taken from a man aged 25-45 years in good health and CMV-seronegative.

The CDR3 protein is CASSGYGGERIEQYF. The CDR3 DNA is TGTGCCAGCAGCGGTTATGGGGGCGAAAGAATCGAGCAGTACTTC. The chain couples TRBV9 to TRBJ2-7; maybe TRBD1 (6 bases). V dropped 3 bases and J dropped 6 bases, with 19 bases sitting between them. The CDR3 totals 15 residues. CDR1 and CDR2 (germline): SGDLS, YYNGEE.